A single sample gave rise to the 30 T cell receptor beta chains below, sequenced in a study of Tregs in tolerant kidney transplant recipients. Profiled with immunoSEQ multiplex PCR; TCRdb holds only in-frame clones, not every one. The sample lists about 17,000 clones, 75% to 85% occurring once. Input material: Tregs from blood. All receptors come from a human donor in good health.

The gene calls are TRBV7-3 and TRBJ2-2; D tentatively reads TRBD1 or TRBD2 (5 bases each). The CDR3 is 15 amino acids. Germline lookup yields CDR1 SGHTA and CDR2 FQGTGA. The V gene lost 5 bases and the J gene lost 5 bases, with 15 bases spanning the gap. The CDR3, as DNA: TGTGCCAGCAGCCCCGGGGCCCGGACAACCGGGGAGCTGTTTTTT. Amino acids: CASSPGARTTGELFF.

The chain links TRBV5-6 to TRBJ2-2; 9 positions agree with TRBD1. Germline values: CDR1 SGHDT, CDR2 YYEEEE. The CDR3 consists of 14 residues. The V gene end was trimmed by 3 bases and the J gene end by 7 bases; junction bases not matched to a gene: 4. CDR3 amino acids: CASSSTGGGGELFF. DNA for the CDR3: TGTGCCAGCAGCTCGACAGGGGGAGGCGGGGAGCTGTTTTTT.

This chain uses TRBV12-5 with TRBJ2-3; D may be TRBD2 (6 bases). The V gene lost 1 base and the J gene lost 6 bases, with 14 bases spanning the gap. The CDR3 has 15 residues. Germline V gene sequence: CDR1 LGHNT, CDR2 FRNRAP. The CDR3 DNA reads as TGTGCTAGTGGTTTGGATTACTGGGGGGAGGATACGCAGTATTTT. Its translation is CASGLDYWGEDTQYF. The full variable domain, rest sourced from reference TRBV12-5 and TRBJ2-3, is DARVTQTPRHKVTEMGQEVTMRCQPILGHNTVFWYRQTMMQGLELLAYFRNRAPLDDSGMPKDRFSAEMPDATLATLKIQPSEPRDSAVYFCASGLDYWGEDTQYFGPGTRLTVL.

For the CDR3, the DNA is TGTGCCGGCTTCCCACCTAGACTAGATCGGAACAATGAGCAGTTCTTC. Translation gives CAGFPPRLDRNNEQFF. The V call is TRBV28, the J call TRBJ2-1; D may be TRBD2 (6 bases). This CDR3 comprises 16 residues. Germline V gene data show CDR1 as MDHEN and CDR2 as SYDVKM. Between the trimmed V and J ends, which lost 11 bases and 5 bases, there was a span of 25 bases.

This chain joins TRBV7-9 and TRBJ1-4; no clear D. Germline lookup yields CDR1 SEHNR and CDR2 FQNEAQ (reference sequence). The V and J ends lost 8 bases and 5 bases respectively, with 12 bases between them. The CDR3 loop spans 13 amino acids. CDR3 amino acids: CASGDFLNEKLFF. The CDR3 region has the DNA TGTGCCAGCGGCGACTTCCTGAATGAAAAACTGTTTTTT.

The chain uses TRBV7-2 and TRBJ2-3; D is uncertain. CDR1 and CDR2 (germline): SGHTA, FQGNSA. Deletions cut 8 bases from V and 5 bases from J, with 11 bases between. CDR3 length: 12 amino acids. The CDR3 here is CASSWEGDTQYF. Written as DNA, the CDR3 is TGTGCCAGCTCCTGGGAAGGAGATACGCAGTATTTT.

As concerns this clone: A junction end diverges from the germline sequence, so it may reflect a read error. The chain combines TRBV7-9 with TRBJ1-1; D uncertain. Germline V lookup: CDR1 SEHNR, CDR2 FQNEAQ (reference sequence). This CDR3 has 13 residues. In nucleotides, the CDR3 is TGTGCCAGCAGCCTGATTGGGAACGCTGAAGCTTTCTTT. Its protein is CASSLIGNAEAFF.

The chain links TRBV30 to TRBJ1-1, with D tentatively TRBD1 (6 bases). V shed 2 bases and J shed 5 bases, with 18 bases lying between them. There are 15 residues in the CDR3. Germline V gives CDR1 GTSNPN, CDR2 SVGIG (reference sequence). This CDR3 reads CAWSRMMTGQTEAFF. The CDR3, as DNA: TGTGCCTGGAGTAGAATGATGACAGGTCAAACTGAAGCTTTCTTT.

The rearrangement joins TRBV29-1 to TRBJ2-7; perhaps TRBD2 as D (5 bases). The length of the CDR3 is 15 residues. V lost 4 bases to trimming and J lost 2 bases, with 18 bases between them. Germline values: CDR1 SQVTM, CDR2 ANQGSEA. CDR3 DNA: TGCAGCGTTGTTCCTCGAACTAGTGAAGCCTACGAGCAGTACTTC. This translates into CSVVPRTSEAYEQYF.

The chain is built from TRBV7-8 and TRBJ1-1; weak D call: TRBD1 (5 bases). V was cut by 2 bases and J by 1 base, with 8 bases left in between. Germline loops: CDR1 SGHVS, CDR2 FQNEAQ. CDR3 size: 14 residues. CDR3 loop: CASSLLGPNTEAFF. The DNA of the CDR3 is TGTGCCAGCAGCTTATTGGGGCCGAACACTGAAGCTTTCTTT.

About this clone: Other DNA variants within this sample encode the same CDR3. CDR3 sequence: CASRPGLEYNEQFF. DNA of the CDR3: TGTGCCAGCAGACCAGGACTAGAGTACAATGAGCAGTTCTTC. The V and J genes are TRBV6-1 and TRBJ2-1; TRBD2 matches at 7 bases. CDR1 and CDR2 from the germline V gene are MNHNS and SASEGT. V was clipped by 6 bases and J by 4 bases; unmatched bases: 6. This CDR3 is built from 14 residues.

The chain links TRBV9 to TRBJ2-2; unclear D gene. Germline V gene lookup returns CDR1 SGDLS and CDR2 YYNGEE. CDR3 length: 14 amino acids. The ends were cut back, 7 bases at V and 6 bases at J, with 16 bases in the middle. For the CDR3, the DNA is TGTGCCAGCGGACCCGCGGTTTCGGCCGGGGAGCTGTTTTTT. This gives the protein CASGPAVSAGELFF.

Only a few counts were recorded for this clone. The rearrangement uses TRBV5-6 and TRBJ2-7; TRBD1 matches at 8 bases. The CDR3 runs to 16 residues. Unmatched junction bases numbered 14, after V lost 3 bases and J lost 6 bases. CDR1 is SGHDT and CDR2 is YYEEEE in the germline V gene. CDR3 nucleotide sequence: TGTGCCAGCAGCTCGCTAACCGGGACAGGAATGGGCGAGCAGTACTTC. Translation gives CASSSLTGTGMGEQYF. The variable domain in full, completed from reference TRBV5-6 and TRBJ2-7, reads DAGVTQSPTHLIKTRGQQVTLRCSPKSGHDTVSWYQQALGQGPQFIFQYYEEEERQRGNFPDRFSGHQFPNYSSELNVNALLLGDSALYLCASSSLTGTGMGEQYFGPGTRLTVT.

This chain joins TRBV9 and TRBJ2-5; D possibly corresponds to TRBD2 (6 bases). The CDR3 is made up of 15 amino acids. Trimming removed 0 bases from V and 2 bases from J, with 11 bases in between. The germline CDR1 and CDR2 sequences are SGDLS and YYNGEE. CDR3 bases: TGTGCCAGCAGCGTAGGTGCAGGACTACAAGAGACCCAGTACTTC. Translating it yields CASSVGAGLQETQYF.

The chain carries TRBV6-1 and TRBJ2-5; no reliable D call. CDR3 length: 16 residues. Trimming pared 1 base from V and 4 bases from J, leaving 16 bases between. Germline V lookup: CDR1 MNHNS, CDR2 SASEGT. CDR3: CASSEGAASVIETQYF. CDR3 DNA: TGTGCCAGCAGTGAAGGGGCTGCGTCGGTGATAGAGACCCAGTACTTC.

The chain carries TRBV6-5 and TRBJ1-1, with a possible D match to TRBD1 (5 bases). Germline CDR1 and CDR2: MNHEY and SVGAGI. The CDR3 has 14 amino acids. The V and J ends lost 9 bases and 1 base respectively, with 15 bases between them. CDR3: CARTYRLQNTEAFF. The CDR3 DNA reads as TGTGCCAGGACGTACAGGCTCCAGAACACTGAAGCTTTCTTT.

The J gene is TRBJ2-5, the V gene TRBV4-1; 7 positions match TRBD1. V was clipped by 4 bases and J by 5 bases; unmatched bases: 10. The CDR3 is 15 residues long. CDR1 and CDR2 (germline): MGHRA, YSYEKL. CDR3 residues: CASSPSGGLGETQYF. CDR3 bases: TGCGCCAGCAGCCCTTCAGGGGGATTAGGGGAGACCCAGTACTTC.

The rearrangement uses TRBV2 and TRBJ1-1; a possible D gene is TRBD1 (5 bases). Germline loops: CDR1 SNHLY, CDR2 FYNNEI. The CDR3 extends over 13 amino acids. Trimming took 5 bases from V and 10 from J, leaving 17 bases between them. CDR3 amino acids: CASSTSPGGLAFF. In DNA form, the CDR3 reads TGTGCCAGCAGTACCTCCCCCGGGGGACTAGCTTTCTTT.

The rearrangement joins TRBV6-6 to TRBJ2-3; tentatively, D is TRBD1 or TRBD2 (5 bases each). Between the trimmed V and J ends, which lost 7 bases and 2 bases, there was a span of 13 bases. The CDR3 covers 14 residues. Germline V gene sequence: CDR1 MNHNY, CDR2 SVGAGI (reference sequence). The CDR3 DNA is TGTGCCAGCACTAACGGGGACCCCACAGATACGCAGTATTTT. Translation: CASTNGDPTDTQYF.

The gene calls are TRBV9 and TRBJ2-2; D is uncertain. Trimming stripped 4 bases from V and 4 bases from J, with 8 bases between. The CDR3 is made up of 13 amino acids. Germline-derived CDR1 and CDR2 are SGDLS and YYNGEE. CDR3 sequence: CASSPKVTGELFF. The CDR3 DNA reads TGTGCCAGCAGCCCGAAGGTCACCGGGGAGCTGTTTTTT.

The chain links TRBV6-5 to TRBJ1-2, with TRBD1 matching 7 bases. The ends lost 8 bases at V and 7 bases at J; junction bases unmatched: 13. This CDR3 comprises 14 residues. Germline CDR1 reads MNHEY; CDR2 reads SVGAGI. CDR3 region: CASGKRGRLGGYTF. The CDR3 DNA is TGTGCCAGCGGGAAGAGGGGGCGCCTCGGTGGCTACACCTTC.

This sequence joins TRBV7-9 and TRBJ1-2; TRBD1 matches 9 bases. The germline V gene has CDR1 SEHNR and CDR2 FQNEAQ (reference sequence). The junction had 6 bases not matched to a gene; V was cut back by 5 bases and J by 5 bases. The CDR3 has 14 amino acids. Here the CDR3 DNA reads TGTGCCAGCAGCCTAGACAGGGGGAGGTATGGCTACACCTTC. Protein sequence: CASSLDRGRYGYTF.

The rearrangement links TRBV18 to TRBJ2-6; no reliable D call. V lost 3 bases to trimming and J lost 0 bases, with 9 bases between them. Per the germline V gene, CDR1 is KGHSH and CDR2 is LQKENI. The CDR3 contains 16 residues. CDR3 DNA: TGTGCCAGCTCACCGAGGCGGACCTCTGGGGCCAACGTCCTGACTTTC. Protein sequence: CASSPRRTSGANVLTF.

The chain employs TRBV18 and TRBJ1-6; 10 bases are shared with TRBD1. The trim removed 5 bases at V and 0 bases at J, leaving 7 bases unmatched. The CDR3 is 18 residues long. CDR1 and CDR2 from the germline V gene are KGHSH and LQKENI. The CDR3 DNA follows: TGTGCCAGCTCAGTCGTGACAGGGGGCAGCTCCTATAATTCACCCCTCCACTTT. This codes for CASSVVTGGSSYNSPLHF.

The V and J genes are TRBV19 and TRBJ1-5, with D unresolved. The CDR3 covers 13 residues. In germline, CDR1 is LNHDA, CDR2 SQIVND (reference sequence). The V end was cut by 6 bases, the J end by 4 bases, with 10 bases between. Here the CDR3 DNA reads TGTGCCAGTAGGGGAAGTGTGAATCAGCCCCAGCATTTT. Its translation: CASRGSVNQPQHF.

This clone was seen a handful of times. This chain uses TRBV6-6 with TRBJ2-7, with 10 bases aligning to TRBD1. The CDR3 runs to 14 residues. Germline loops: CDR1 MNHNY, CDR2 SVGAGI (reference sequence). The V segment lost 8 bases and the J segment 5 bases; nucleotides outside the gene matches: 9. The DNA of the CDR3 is TGTGCCAGCGGGATCGGGGACAGGGGTGACGAGCAGTACTTC. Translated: CASGIGDRGDEQYF.

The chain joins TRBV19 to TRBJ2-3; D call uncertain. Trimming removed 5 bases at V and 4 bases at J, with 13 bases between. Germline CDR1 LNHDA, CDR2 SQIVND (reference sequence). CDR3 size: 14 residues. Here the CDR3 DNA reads TGTGCCAGTAGTCCGGGTCCTGAGGCAGATACGCAGTATTTT. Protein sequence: CASSPGPEADTQYF.

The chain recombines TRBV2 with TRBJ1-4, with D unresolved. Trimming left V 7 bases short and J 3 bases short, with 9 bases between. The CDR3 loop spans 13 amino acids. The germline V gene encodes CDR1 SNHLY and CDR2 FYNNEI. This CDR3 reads CASKKAANEKLFF. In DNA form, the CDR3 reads TGTGCCAGCAAGAAGGCGGCTAATGAAAAACTGTTTTTT.

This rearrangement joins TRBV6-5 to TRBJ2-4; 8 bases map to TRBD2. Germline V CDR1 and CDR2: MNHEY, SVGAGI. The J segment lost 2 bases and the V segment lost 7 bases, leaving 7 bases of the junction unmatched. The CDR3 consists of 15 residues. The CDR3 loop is CASKRLAGTKNIQYF. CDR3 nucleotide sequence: TGTGCCAGCAAGCGGCTAGCGGGCACCAAAAACATTCAGTACTTC.

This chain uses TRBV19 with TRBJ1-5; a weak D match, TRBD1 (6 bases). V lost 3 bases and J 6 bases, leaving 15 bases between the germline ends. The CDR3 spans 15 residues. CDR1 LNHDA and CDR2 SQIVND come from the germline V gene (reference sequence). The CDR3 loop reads CASSILGGASQPQHF. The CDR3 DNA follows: TGTGCCAGTAGTATCCTGGGGGGGGCCAGTCAGCCCCAGCATTTT.